This T cell receptor (beta chain) was sequenced for a study of blood T cell repertoires in COVID-19. Study background: Acute and convalescent COVID-19 specimens originated in the United States, Italy and Spain. Sample material is recorded as cDNA or gDNA derived from T cells, B-cell-depleted T cells, or PBMCs.

In the source study's methods: Reference gene primer amplification yielded estimated nucleated cell counts. Some clones are missing from TCRdb's copy, which holds only in-frame ones; the method was immunoSEQ multiplex PCR. V and J calls and clone size are copied from that table; D and trimming were computed from the DNA. The sample consists of 180,000 or so clones, 75% to 85% of them appearing once. Recruited during active infection, patients (from Seattle) were subsequently followed longitudinally. The V gene lost 3 bases and the J gene lost 4 bases, with 9 bases spanning the gap. Germline V gives CDR1 KGHSH, CDR2 LQKENI. The CDR3 sequence is 13 residues long.

The V gene is TRBV18, the J gene TRBJ1-2; D not certain. The sequenced sample consisted of peripheral blood. The receptor was isolated from a woman in her thirties or forties with COVID-19, enrolled during active disease. The CDR3 region has the DNA TGTGCCAGCTCACCGAGGTTCTCCTATGGCTACACCTTC. It translates to CASSPRFSYGYTF.